The next 9 T cell receptor beta chains were all read from a single sample in a study of glioma-infiltrating T cells. Using RNA template, CDR3s of TCR alpha and beta were amplified with iRepertoire arm-PCR. TCRdb processed the multiplex PCR reads anew with MiXCR; each CDR3 protein has one entry. The profile shows roughly 100,000 distinct CDR3 sequences, around 30% of them singletons. The source material was glioma tissue, nonneoplastic brain tissue, or PBMCs (not recorded which). The source of these receptors is a human donor with low-grade glioma or glioblastoma, undergoing nonglioma brain surgery, or in good health (not recorded which).

The chain employs TRBV4-2 and TRBJ2-5, with D maybe TRBD1 (8 bases). CDR3 size: 18 residues. Germline V lookup: CDR1 LGHNA, CDR2 YNFKEQ. The germline V and J ends were trimmed by 4 bases and 5 bases, with 26 bases remaining between them. The chain's CDR3 is CASSPLPPGQGGVETQYF. CDR3 in DNA: TGTGCCAGCAGCCCTTTACCCCCCGGACAGGGAGGGGTGGAGACCCAGTACTTC.

This clonotype has a count of ten or more. The chain is built from TRBV7-2 and TRBJ2-1, with D unresolved. CDR3 length: 14 amino acids. The V end was cut by 0 bases, the J end by 4 bases, with 7 bases between. Germline CDR1 and CDR2: SGHTA and FQGNSA. The CDR3 loop reads CASSLAGYYNEQFF. In DNA form, the CDR3 reads TGTGCCAGCAGCTTAGCGGGGTATTACAATGAGCAGTTCTTC.

This clonotype showed up many times. The V and J genes are TRBV6-1 and TRBJ1-5, with a possible D match to TRBD1 (5 bases). V was cut by 5 bases and J by 4 bases, with 12 bases left in between. The CDR3 totals 14 residues. Per the germline V gene, CDR1 is MNHNS and CDR2 is SASEGT. The CDR3 region is CASSFRQSNQPQHF. The CDR3 DNA follows: TGTGCCAGCAGTTTCCGACAGTCGAATCAGCCCCAGCATTTT.

The CDR3 DNA sequence: TGTGCCTGGAGTGCCGACAGCGGAGAGACCCAGTACTTC. Protein product: CAWSADSGETQYF. The gene calls are TRBV30 and TRBJ2-5; D is perhaps TRBD1 or TRBD2 (5 bases each). The CDR3 is 13 residues long. The germline CDR1 and CDR2 sequences are GTSNPN and SVGIG (reference sequence). Trimming pared 1 base from V and 4 bases from J, leaving 10 bases between.

This clonotype has ten or more counts. The V and J genes are TRBV4-1 and TRBJ2-5; D ambiguous. Trimming cost V 1 base and J 3 bases, with 9 bases left between them. The V gene's germline CDR1 is MGHRA and CDR2 YSYEKL. The CDR3 covers 14 residues. The CDR3 here is CASSQVDREETQYF. The CDR3, as DNA: TGCGCCAGCAGCCAAGTGGATAGGGAAGAGACCCAGTACTTC.

This clonotype was found many times. This chain joins TRBV4-3 and TRBJ1-6, with a tentative D call TRBD1 (5 bases). The V gene's germline CDR1 is LGHNA and CDR2 YSLEER. V was pared by 1 base and J by 3 bases, with 13 bases between. The CDR3 sequence is 17 residues long. DNA for the CDR3: TGCGCCAGCAGCCAAGTGGTCAGGGCAAACTATAATTCACCCCTCCACTTT. Translation gives CASSQVVRANYNSPLHF.

As regards this clonotype: This may stem from a read error, because a much larger clone lies one nucleotide away. The missing conserved phenylalanine or tryptophan at the end of this CDR3 makes a read error likely. This chain joins TRBV20-1 and TRBJ1-1; D gene unclear. This CDR3 region has 12 residues. CDR1 DFQATT and CDR2 SNEGSKA come from the germline V gene (reference sequence). The V end lost 3 bases, the J end lost 3 bases, and 8 bases lay between the germline ends. The CDR3 region is CSARNRYTEAFL. Written as DNA, the CDR3 is TGCAGTGCTAGGAATCGGTACACTGAAGCTTTCCTT.

Points on this clonotype: A much larger clone differs from this one at a single base, so this may be a read error. V is TRBV7-8 and J is TRBJ1-1, with TRBD1 identical over 9 bases. The CDR3 runs to 13 residues. CDR1 and CDR2 from the germline V gene are SGHVS and FQNEAQ. J gave up 8 bases and V 4 bases, and 5 bases lay outside the gene matches. The CDR3 loop reads CASSSLQGAEAFF. In DNA form, the CDR3 reads TGTGCCAGCAGCTCGTTACAGGGGGCGGAAGCTTTCTTT.

This clonotype was detected only a few times. Here the CDR3 reads CASSSGTLPSTDTQYF. CDR3 bases: TGTGCCAGCAGCTCCGGGACTTTACCCAGCACAGATACGCAGTATTTT. The chain couples TRBV5-6 to TRBJ2-3, with D possibly being TRBD2 (6 bases). This CDR3 spans 16 amino acids. Trimming stripped 3 bases from V and 0 bases from J, with 14 bases between. CDR1 SGHDT and CDR2 YYEEEE come from the germline V gene. Full variable domain (outside the CDR3, taken from reference TRBV5-6 and TRBJ2-3): DAGVTQSPTHLIKTRGQQVTLRCSPKSGHDTVSWYQQALGQGPQFIFQYYEEEERQRGNFPDRFSGHQFPNYSSELNVNALLLGDSALYLCASSSGTLPSTDTQYFGPGTRLTVL.